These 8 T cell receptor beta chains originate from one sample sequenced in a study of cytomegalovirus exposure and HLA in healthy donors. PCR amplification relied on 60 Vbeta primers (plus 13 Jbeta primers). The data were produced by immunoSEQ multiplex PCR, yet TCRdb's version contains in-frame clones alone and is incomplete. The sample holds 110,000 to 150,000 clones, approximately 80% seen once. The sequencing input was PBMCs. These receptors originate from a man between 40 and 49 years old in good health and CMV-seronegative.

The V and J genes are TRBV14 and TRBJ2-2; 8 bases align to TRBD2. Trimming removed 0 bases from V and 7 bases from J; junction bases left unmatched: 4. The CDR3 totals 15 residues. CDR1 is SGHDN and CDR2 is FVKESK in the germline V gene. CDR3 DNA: TGTGCCAGCAGCCAAGAATGGCTAGCGGGCGGGGAGCTGTTTTTT. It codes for CASSQEWLAGGELFF.

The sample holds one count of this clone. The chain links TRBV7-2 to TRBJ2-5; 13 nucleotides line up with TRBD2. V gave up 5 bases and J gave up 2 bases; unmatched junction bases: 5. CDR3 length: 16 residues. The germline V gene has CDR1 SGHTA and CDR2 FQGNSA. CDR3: CASSELAGGLQETQYF. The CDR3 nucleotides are TGTGCCAGCAGCGAACTAGCGGGGGGGCTGCAAGAGACCCAGTACTTC.

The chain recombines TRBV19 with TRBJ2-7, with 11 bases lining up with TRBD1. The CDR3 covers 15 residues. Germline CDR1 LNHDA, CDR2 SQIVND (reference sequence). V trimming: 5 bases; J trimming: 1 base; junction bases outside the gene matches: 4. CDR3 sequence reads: CASSAGQGVSYEQYF. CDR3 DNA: TGTGCCAGTAGTGCGGGACAGGGGGTATCCTACGAGCAGTACTTC.

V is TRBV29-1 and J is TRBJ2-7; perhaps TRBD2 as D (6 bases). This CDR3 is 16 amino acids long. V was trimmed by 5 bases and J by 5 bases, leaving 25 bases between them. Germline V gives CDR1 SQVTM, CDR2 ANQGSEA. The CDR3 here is CSVSPAVGLARDEQYF. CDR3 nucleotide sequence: TGCAGCGTTTCCCCGGCAGTGGGACTGGCCCGGGACGAGCAGTACTTC.

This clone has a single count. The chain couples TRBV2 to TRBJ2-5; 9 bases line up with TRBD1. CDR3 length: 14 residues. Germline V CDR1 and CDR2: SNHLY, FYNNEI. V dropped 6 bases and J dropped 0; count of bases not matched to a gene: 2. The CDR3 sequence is CASSRQGDQETQYF. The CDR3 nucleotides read TGTGCCAGCAGCCGACAGGGGGACCAAGAGACCCAGTACTTC.

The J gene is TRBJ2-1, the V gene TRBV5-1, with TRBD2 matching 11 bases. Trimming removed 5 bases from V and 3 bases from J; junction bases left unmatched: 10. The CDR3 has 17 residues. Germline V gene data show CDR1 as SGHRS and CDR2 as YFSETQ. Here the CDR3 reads CASRTSGGPPDYNEQFF. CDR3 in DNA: TGCGCCAGCAGAACTAGCGGGGGCCCCCCAGACTACAATGAGCAGTTCTTC.

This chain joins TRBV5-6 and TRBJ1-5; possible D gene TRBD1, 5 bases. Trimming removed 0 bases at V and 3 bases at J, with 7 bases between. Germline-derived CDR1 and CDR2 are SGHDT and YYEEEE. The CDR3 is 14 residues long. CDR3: CASSLEGNNQPQHF. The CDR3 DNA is TGTGCCAGCAGCTTGGAGGGGAACAATCAGCCCCAGCATTTT.

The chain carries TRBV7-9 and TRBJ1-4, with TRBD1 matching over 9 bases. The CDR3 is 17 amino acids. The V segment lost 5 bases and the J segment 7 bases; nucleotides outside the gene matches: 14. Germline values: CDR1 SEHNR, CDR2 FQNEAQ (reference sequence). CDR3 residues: CASSLKGSGTGSEKLFF. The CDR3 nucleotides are TGTGCCAGCAGCCTAAAAGGCTCCGGGACAGGGAGTGAAAAACTGTTTTTT.